This T cell receptor beta chain was observed in a study of shared clonotypes between healthy human individuals. General study results and limits: A small donor pool kept down the genetic and exposure-history diversity that was represented.

Repertoires were generated with immunoSEQ multiplex PCR, while TCRdb's copy carries only in-frame clones and drops some. The repertoire consists of over 2,000,000 clones, with just over 90% occurring once and the leading ten covering around 1.7%. Naive CD8 cells were CD45RO-negative, positively selected for CCR7, excluding terminally differentiated effector memory CD45RA+ cells. For this clone: Its cognate antigen is unknown.

The CDR3 has 13 residues. Trimming took 5 bases from V and 2 from J, leaving 7 bases between them. Germline CDR1 reads SGDLS; CDR2 reads YYNGEE. The rearrangement links TRBV9 to TRBJ2-2, with D possibly being TRBD1 (5 bases). The clonotype comes from a man aged 18 to 30 in good health. Some clones in this sample may be carry-over from other donors' samples. The specimen sequenced was naive CD8+ T cells from PBMCs. CDR3 loop: CASRQDNTGELFF. The CDR3 nucleotides are TGTGCCAGCAGACAGGATAACACCGGGGAGCTGTTTTTT.